This T cell receptor (beta chain) comes out of a study of blood T cells in healthy people across ages (dated by TCRdb to between 2015 and 2017). Turning to the overall study: In model experiments, roughly one uniquely barcoded TCR beta cDNA molecule per two T cells was captured by template switching. To track age-related changes in TCR beta repertoire diversity, the study relied on deep sequencing normalized with unique cDNA molecular identifiers. The donors were split into four age groups: young (average about 15 years), middle-aged (about 40), aged (62) and long-lived (approximately 80). To avoid experimental bias, donors of different ages were randomly spread across the sequencing lanes. Two additional independent replicas of 1 million unique cDNA reads from the same blood draw were analyzed for two donors (one aged 18 to 29 and one aged 80 or older).

The donors were roughly 39 Caucasian individuals from Russia, aged roughly 6 to 100 years, who were systemically healthy. About 9.8 milliliters of peripheral blood were drawn from each donor into EDTA-treated Vacutainer tubes. Ficoll-Paque density-gradient centrifugation was used to isolate PBMCs, with at least 7 million per sample. Trizol reagent was used to extract total RNA from the PBMCs, yielding at least 6 micrograms per sample. The percentages of naive CD45RAhigh/CD27high T cells were determined by flow cytometry on a PBMC aliquot from every donor. Libraries were made using 5' RACE. The second PCR ran for roughly 7 to 12 cycles and used a J-beta primer mix along with a sample-barcoded 5' primer. Each TCR beta cDNA molecule received a unique molecular identifier from a template-switch 5' adaptor carrying 12 random nucleotides. At least 2.5 million CDR3-containing paired-end reads were obtained from each sample. First-strand cDNA was synthesized from all RNA with the Mint cDNA synthesis kit, primed by a TRBC-specific oligonucleotide. Following uracil-DNA glycosylase treatment, all cDNA underwent a first 18-cycle PCR with the universal primers M1SS and BC2_uni_R. The published analysis was carried out like this. Each sample was normalized by randomly selecting 1 million high-quality reads, each carrying a distinct molecular identifier. Reads sharing molecular identifiers were discarded rather than binned into consensus sequences. MiTCR, with a Q25 quality threshold and the strictest error-elimination algorithm, was used for CDR3 identification, clonotype clustering and error correction. Lower-bound total TCR beta diversity was estimated with a nonparametric unseen species model using Euler transformation. TCRdb reprocessing: public reads trimmed at Q25 with fastp, clones called with MiXCR, in-frame beta chains kept. Every CDR3 protein is listed once, alongside the most common genes and DNA of its rows. TCRdb's processing, not the authors', yielded these V and J calls. The sample table contains roughly 1.9 million distinct CDR3 sequences; only one count was recorded for roughly two fifths of them. The biggest ten clones account for roughly 23% of the sample.

Taken from cysteine to phenylalanine, the CDR3 has 13 residues. The entry retains the CDR3 DNA only, 39 bases that are in frame from base 1. CDR1 SGHKS and CDR2 YYEKEE are derived from the germline V gene (reference sequence). V lost 2 bases and J lost 8 bases; the stretch between them is 13 bases long. This clonotype has a handful of counts. Its antigen specificity is not known. Base qualities are not at hand, and no much larger clone is one base apart. The paper as a whole reports these results and caveats: Estimates of total diversity from one million sequenced T cells were regarded as lower bounds and underestimates. There was a strong correlation between observed TCR beta diversity and the percentage of naive T cells measured by flow cytometry. Since profiling was done on bulk unsorted PBMCs, naive and antigen-experienced compartments could not be conclusively compared. Compared with the aged group, the long-lived group had more naive CD4+ T cells, fewer expanded clones and increased TCR diversity, a pattern suggesting age selection. Observed TCR beta diversity per million T cells fell roughly linearly with age, and a significant reduction was already apparent by age about 38. Because donor CMV infection status was unknown, age-related changes in expanded clonotypes were potentially confounded.

In this chain, TRBV5-5 is recombined with TRBJ1-2; no D gene can be assigned with confidence. This clonotype originated in a human donor in good health. Sequencing was performed on blood. The nucleotide sequence is given as TGTGCCAGCAGCTTTTCTAGCCCTTGGGGCTACACCTTC. Its product reads: CASSFSSPWGYTF.